Below are 26 T cell receptor beta chains sequenced from a single sample in a study of spatial heterogeneity in lung cancer. Time point of the sample: sample taken at primary tumor resection. Researchers sequenced whole RNA taken from tumor, nontumor lung or frozen PBMC without sorting. MiXCR, applied by TCRdb to the 5' RACE reads, yields one record per CDR3 protein. The sample lists approximately 92,000 distinct CDR3 sequences, over 9.5% occurring once. Source: PBMCs, taken at surgery. Source of these receptors: a male donor with early-stage non-small cell lung cancer.

This clonotype was seen ten or more times. The chain carries TRBV5-1 and TRBJ1-4; D not resolved. Trimming left V 0 bases short and J 4 bases short, with 4 bases between. This CDR3 spans 13 amino acids. Looked up from germline, CDR1 is SGHRS and CDR2 is YFSETQ. The CDR3 DNA reads TGCGCCAGCAGCTTGGGGCTTAATGAAAAACTGTTTTTT. It translates to CASSLGLNEKLFF.

This clonotype was seen many times. J is TRBJ2-2 and V is TRBV28, with D unresolved. CDR1 and CDR2 (germline): MDHEN, SYDVKM. This CDR3 has 14 residues. Trimming removed 8 bases at V and 7 bases at J, with 17 bases between. CDR3 sequence: CASLFARNGGELFF. The CDR3 nucleotides read TGTGCCAGCCTCTTCGCGAGAAATGGCGGGGAGCTGTTTTTT.

The V gene is TRBV6-2 or TRBV6-3, the J gene TRBJ2-1, with D perhaps matching TRBD2 (6 bases). The germline V gene has CDR1 MNHEY and CDR2 SVGEGT. Trimming removed 7 bases at V and 7 bases at J, with 17 bases between. The CDR3 extends over 14 amino acids. The CDR3 DNA reads TGTGCCAGCAACATCGCCGGGAGAATGAATGAGCAGTTCTTC. Protein sequence: CASNIAGRMNEQFF.

The chain recombines TRBV20-1 with TRBJ2-1, with 8 bases identical to TRBD2. The V gene end was trimmed by 5 bases and the J gene end by 10 bases; junction bases not matched to a gene: 10. Germline V gives CDR1 DFQATT, CDR2 SNEGSKA (reference sequence). The CDR3 consists of 13 residues. CDR3 region: CSAERGPGGEQFF. The CDR3 DNA reads as TGCAGTGCTGAGAGGGGCCCGGGAGGGGAGCAGTTCTTC.

The chain employs TRBV18 and TRBJ1-1; a weak D match, TRBD1 (5 bases). This CDR3 comprises 14 residues. Germline lookup yields CDR1 KGHSH and CDR2 LQKENI. The germline V and J ends were trimmed by 4 bases and 4 bases, with 13 bases remaining between them. CDR3 protein: CASSRTTVGTEAFF. As DNA, the CDR3 is TGTGCCAGCTCACGGACAACGGTGGGCACTGAAGCTTTCTTT.

This clonotype was counted between two and nine times. The genes are TRBV23-1 and TRBJ2-1; 8 bases line up with TRBD2. TRBV23-1 is designated an ORF whose function remains uncertain. The CDR3 length is 15 residues. V lost 4 bases and J lost 5; bases outside the gene matches: 7. The CDR3 nucleotides are TGCGCCAGCAGTCCGCGGGGGGCTAGCGACAATGAGCAGTTCTTC. Encoded protein: CASSPRGASDNEQFF.

This chain uses TRBV4-2 with TRBJ2-1, with 10 bases lining up with TRBD2. Germline assignment: CDR1 LGHNA and CDR2 YNFKEQ. Unmatched junction bases numbered 13, after V lost 0 bases and J lost 2 bases. This CDR3 contains 20 residues. In DNA, the CDR3 is TGTGCCAGCAGCCAAGAGTTGGCTAGCGGGAGTAAGGGTCCCTACAATGAGCAGTTCTTC. This gives the protein CASSQELASGSKGPYNEQFF.

This clonotype was counted only a few times. This rearrangement joins TRBV20-1 to TRBJ1-4, with D unclear. The CDR3 length is 13 residues. V lost 2 bases to trimming and J lost 5 bases, with 9 bases between them. Germline V gene data show CDR1 as DFQATT and CDR2 as SNEGSKA (reference sequence). The CDR3 bases are TGCAGTGCTAGAAACAGCTTAAATGAAAAACTGTTTTTT. Protein: CSARNSLNEKLFF.

In its sample, this clonotype was seen many times. The genes are TRBV29-1 and TRBJ2-5; TRBD2 matches 8 bases. Trimming at V came to 5 bases and at J to 5 bases, leaving 13 bases not matched to a gene. The CDR3 contains 15 residues. Per germline, CDR1 SQVTM and CDR2 ANQGSEA. CDR3 sequence: CSVNVLAGTRETQYF. The CDR3 DNA sequence: TGCAGCGTTAATGTTTTAGCGGGGACGAGGGAGACCCAGTACTTC.

This clonotype came up a few times. The rearrangement joins TRBV7-8 to TRBJ1-5; D not resolved. The V gene's germline CDR1 is SGHVS and CDR2 FQNEAQ. Trimming removed 0 bases from V and 1 base from J, with 4 bases in between. The CDR3 is made up of 14 amino acids. Here the CDR3 reads CASSLARSNQPQHF. The CDR3 DNA reads as TGTGCCAGCAGCTTAGCGCGGAGCAATCAGCCCCAGCATTTT.

This clonotype occurred a few times. The rearrangement joins TRBV12-3 or TRBV12-4 to TRBJ2-5; no reliable D call. Between the trimmed V and J ends, which lost 4 bases and 5 bases, there was a span of 14 bases. This CDR3 contains 14 residues. This CDR3 is CASSSRISAETQYF. The CDR3 nucleotides are TGTGCCAGCAGTTCAAGGATATCTGCCGAGACCCAGTACTTC.

V usage is TRBV28 and J usage is TRBJ2-1; the match to TRBD2 covers 9 bases. CDR1 MDHEN and CDR2 SYDVKM come from the germline V gene. Losses at the gene ends were 7 bases for V and 5 bases for J; bases not matched to a gene: 6. The CDR3 runs 14 residues. CDR3 sequence (DNA): TGTGCCAGCAACTCAGGGACTAGCCACAATGAGCAGTTCTTC. As protein: CASNSGTSHNEQFF.

This clonotype has a handful of counts. This rearrangement joins TRBV2 to TRBJ1-5; 10 nucleotides agree with TRBD1. The germline V gene has CDR1 SNHLY and CDR2 FYNNEI. Trimming at V came to 7 bases and at J to 7 bases, leaving 4 bases not matched to a gene. The CDR3 covers 13 residues. For the CDR3, the DNA is TGTGCCAGCAACGGACAGGGGGAACAGCCCCAGCATTTT. This encodes CASNGQGEQPQHF.

In this sample, this clonotype turned up many times. V is TRBV6-1 and J is TRBJ2-1; D ambiguous. Trimming shortened V by 7 bases and J by 4 bases, and 14 bases separated the two germline ends. Germline V gene lookup returns CDR1 MNHNS and CDR2 SASEGT. This CDR3 is built from 14 residues. The CDR3 here is CASNPAAPYNEQFF. The CDR3 coding sequence is TGTGCCAGCAATCCCGCCGCCCCGTACAATGAGCAGTTCTTC.

The chain's CDR3 is CASSPEGVAYGYTF. The CDR3 nucleotides read TGTGCCAGCTCACCAGAAGGGGTTGCCTATGGCTACACCTTC. The chain employs TRBV18 and TRBJ1-2, with a possible D match to TRBD1 (5 bases). The germline gives CDR1 KGHSH, CDR2 LQKENI. This CDR3 has 14 residues. Trimming cost V 2 bases and J 4 bases, with 11 bases left between them.

This clonotype was seen only a few times. CDR3 in amino acids: CAISESNSSGNTIYF. In DNA form, the CDR3 reads TGTGCCATCAGTGAGTCGAACAGCTCTGGAAACACCATATATTTT. The chain joins TRBV10-3 to TRBJ1-3; no firm D call. CDR1 and CDR2 from the germline V gene are ENHRY and SYGVKD. Trimming left V 0 bases short and J 0 bases short, with 6 bases between. This CDR3 spans 15 amino acids.

J is TRBJ1-1 and V is TRBV7-9, with a possible D match to TRBD1 (5 bases). From germline, CDR1 is SEHNR and CDR2 FQNEAQ (reference sequence). Deletions cut 3 bases from V and 10 bases from J, with 24 bases between. The CDR3 is 16 residues long. CDR3 coding DNA: TGTGCCAGCAGCTTTCGGGAGTTCTCCAGCCGGAGGGGAGCTTTCTTT. Its translation is CASSFREFSSRRGAFF.

This clonotype was seen repeatedly, ten times or more. This chain uses TRBV19 with TRBJ1-5; D is possibly TRBD1 (5 bases). The V end lost 1 base, the J end lost 1 base, and 5 bases lay between the germline ends. Germline V gene sequence: CDR1 LNHDA, CDR2 SQIVND (reference sequence). There are 14 residues in the CDR3. The CDR3 loop reads CASSIAGSNQPQHF. In nucleotides, the CDR3 is TGTGCCAGTAGTATAGCAGGGAGCAATCAGCCCCAGCATTTT.

This chain uses TRBV2 with TRBJ2-7; 13 bases match TRBD2. The germline CDR1 and CDR2 sequences are SNHLY and FYNNEI. Germline trimming cut 6 bases from V and 2 bases from J; bases unmatched to any gene: 1. This CDR3 has 14 residues. CDR3 region: CASRTSGGPYEQYF. The CDR3 DNA sequence: TGTGCCAGCAGGACTAGCGGGGGGCCCTACGAGCAGTACTTC. The full variable domain, its missing parts supplied by reference TRBV2 and TRBJ2-7, is EPEVTQTPSHQVTQMGQEVILRCVPISNHLYFYWYRQILGQKVEFLVSFYNNEISEKSEIFDDQFSVERPDGSNFTLKIRSTKLEDSAMYFCASRTSGGPYEQYFGPGTRLTVT.

A note on this clonotype: The junction differs from germline at one of its ends, possibly a read error. The V and J genes are TRBV23-1 and TRBJ2-3, with TRBD1 matching over 7 bases. TRBV23-1 is placed among ORFs of uncertain function. This CDR3 region has 15 residues. The CDR3 nucleotides are TGCGCCAACAGTCTGCCGGGACAGAGCACAGATACGCAGTATTTT. Encoded protein: CANSLPGQSTDTQYF.

This rearrangement joins TRBV6-5 to TRBJ2-3, with TRBD2 matching over 12 bases. The CDR3 sequence is 16 residues long. With V trimmed by 2 bases and J by 6 bases, 6 bases remained unmatched. Germline CDR1 reads MNHEY; CDR2 reads SVGAGI. The CDR3 protein is CASSYAGLAGSDTQYF. CDR3 nucleotides: TGTGCCAGCAGTTACGCTGGACTAGCGGGATCCGATACGCAGTATTTT.

Ten or more counts support this clonotype. The V call is TRBV24-1, the J call TRBJ2-1, with 13 bases identical to TRBD2. The CDR3 runs to 16 residues. The germline gives CDR1 KGHDR, CDR2 SFDVKD. Trimming removed 4 bases from V and 9 bases from J; junction bases left unmatched: 8. CDR3 residues: CATSDPGLAGAGEQFF. Here the CDR3 DNA reads TGTGCCACCAGTGACCCTGGACTAGCGGGAGCGGGTGAGCAGTTCTTC.

The gene calls are TRBV6-2 or TRBV6-3 and TRBJ1-5; TRBD1 aligns across 9 bases. The V gene end was trimmed by 2 bases and the J gene end by 7 bases; junction bases not matched to a gene: 9. Germline CDR1 and CDR2: MNHEY and SVGEGT. The CDR3 spans 16 residues. The chain's CDR3 is CASSYLGQGGEQPQHF. The CDR3 nucleotides are TGTGCCAGCAGTTACCTGGGACAGGGTGGGGAGCAGCCCCAGCATTTT.

The chain's CDR3 is CASSVGWTSQETQYF. The CDR3 region has the DNA TGTGCCAGCAGCGTAGGGTGGACATCGCAAGAGACCCAGTACTTC. The chain is built from TRBV9 and TRBJ2-5, with a tentative D call TRBD1 (5 bases). This CDR3 has 15 amino acids. CDR1 SGDLS and CDR2 YYNGEE come from the germline V gene. V was pared by 0 bases and J by 2 bases, with 11 bases between. Full variable domain (missing parts from reference TRBV9 and TRBJ2-5): DSGVTQTPKHLITATGQRVTLRCSPRSGDLSVYWYQQSLDQGLQFLIQYYNGEERAKGNILERFSAQQFPDLHSELNLSSLELGDSALYFCASSVGWTSQETQYFGPGTRLLVL.

This clonotype was recorded at least ten times. The rearrangement uses TRBV12-3 or TRBV12-4 and TRBJ2-7; 9 bases match TRBD2. CDR3 length: 12 amino acids. V trimming: 11 bases; J trimming: 2 bases; junction bases outside the gene matches: 4. The CDR3: CASGLAAYEQYF. CDR3 in DNA: TGTGCCTCGGGACTAGCAGCCTACGAGCAGTACTTC.

The chain links TRBV12-3 or TRBV12-4 to TRBJ2-3; perhaps D is TRBD1 or TRBD2 (6 bases each). The V end lost 7 bases, the J end lost 4 bases, and 12 bases lay between the germline ends. The CDR3 runs 13 residues. The CDR3 nucleotides are TGTGCCAGCAACCAGAGGGGGGCAGATACGCAGTATTTT. This encodes CASNQRGADTQYF.